Described below is a single T cell receptor beta chain sequence and its context. The sample is drawn from a study of T cell responses to AZD1222 COVID-19 vaccine. Recipients boosted at about 4 weeks or about 12 weeks are pooled. Here immunoSEQ multiplex PCR was the method, and the copy in TCRdb shows in-frame clones only, minus some. The table lists about 130,000 clones, roughly 92% of them singletons. Trimming left V 0 bases short and J 9 bases short, with 7 bases between. Germline V lookup: CDR1 SGHRS, CDR2 YFSETQ. The CDR3 runs 12 residues. The V call is TRBV5-1, the J call TRBJ2-1; D gene unclear. This receptor was identified in an adult who received the AZD1222 COVID-19 vaccine. Sequencing was performed on peripheral blood, taken 28 days after the second AZD1222 dose. CDR3 loop: CASSLVAAEQFF. The DNA for the CDR3 is TGCGCCAGCAGCTTGGTGGCAGCTGAGCAGTTCTTC.